This T cell receptor beta chain was sequenced for a study of tumor and adjacent non-tumor tissue in lung cancer. In the study overall: Aged roughly 30 to 76 years, patients included 10 men and 4 or 5 women with stage I to III disease.

The template was RNA from unsorted bulk tissue. More than 3 cm separated this lung sample from the edge of the tumor. TCRbeta libraries were built with three rounds of nested PCR, modified from ARM-PCR. TCRdb analysed the multiplex PCR reads with MiXCR anew, one entry per CDR3 protein. This sample has about 75,000 distinct CDR3 sequences, with roughly 75% found just once. V was clipped by 6 bases and J by 10 bases; unmatched bases: 10. The germline V gene encodes CDR1 MNHEY and CDR2 SVGEGT. This CDR3 comprises 13 residues. As regards this clonotype: The antigen is not known.

Study outcomes and limitations: Compared with tumor, normal lung showed significantly lower TCR diversity.

Sequenced input: distant non-tumor lung tissue. This clonotype was sampled from a woman in her 50s with non-small cell lung cancer. The chain recombines TRBV6-2 or TRBV6-3 with TRBJ1-2; 8 bases map to TRBD1. The CDR3, as DNA: TGTGCCAGCAGACAGGGGGATTCTCGGGTCTACACCTTC. Translation gives CASRQGDSRVYTF.